The 10 T cell receptor beta chains in this list originate from one sample, sequenced in a study of T cell responses to AZD1222 COVID-19 vaccine (dated by TCRdb to the early 2020s). Receptor amplification or capture employed the immunoSEQ multiplex PCR assay. TCRdb retrieved this table from immuneACCESS and kept in-frame rearrangements only. Not all clones are present; in checked studies, unresolved V genes account for under half, and no reason is known for the remainder. The sample table holds tens of thousands of clones, of which over 70% were seen once. The ten largest make up about an eighth of the sample. The label giving this sample's time point can be read as: about 28 days (+/-7) after the second vaccine dose. The sample in question was peripheral blood, obtained 28 days after the second AZD1222 dose. The receptors come from an adult who received the AZD1222 COVID-19 vaccine.

The chain recombines TRBV30 with TRBJ2-2; D unclear. V shed 1 base and J shed 7 bases, with 7 bases lying between them. The germline V gene encodes CDR1 GTSNPN and CDR2 SVGIG (reference sequence). This CDR3 is 12 amino acids long. The CDR3 DNA is TGTGCCTGGAGTGCGACGGTCGGGGAGCTGTTTTTT. Translation: CAWSATVGELFF.

J is TRBJ2-1 and V is TRBV20-1, with D perhaps TRBD1 or TRBD2 (6 bases each). There are 14 residues in the CDR3. V was trimmed by 3 bases and J by 4 bases, leaving 13 bases between them. Germline CDR1 DFQATT, CDR2 SNEGSKA (reference sequence). Here the CDR3 DNA reads TGCAGTGCTAGTCGGGGGCCGGTTTACAATGAGCAGTTCTTC. This encodes CSASRGPVYNEQFF.

The chain couples TRBV10-1 to TRBJ2-1, with D hard to call. The germline CDR1 and CDR2 sequences are WNHNN and SYGVQD (reference sequence). This CDR3 has 16 residues. V dropped 0 bases and J dropped 2 bases, with 11 bases sitting between them. DNA of the CDR3: TGCGCCAGCAGTGAGTCGGAACTCATGCCCTACAATGAGCAGTTCTTC. As protein: CASSESELMPYNEQFF.

This sequence joins TRBV2 and TRBJ1-4; TRBD1 matches 9 bases. The J segment lost 10 bases and the V segment lost 3 bases, leaving 6 bases of the junction unmatched. The CDR3 covers 14 residues. From germline, CDR1 is SNHLY and CDR2 FYNNEI. The CDR3 nucleotides are TGTGCCAGCAGTGATCTCCGACAGGGGGGAAAACTGTTTTTT. This sequence encodes CASSDLRQGGKLFF.

The chain uses TRBV5-6 and TRBJ1-6; D gene ambiguous. From germline, CDR1 is SGHDT and CDR2 YYEEEE. Trimming left V 4 bases short and J 0 bases short, with 14 bases between. CDR3 length: 17 residues. The CDR3 here is CASSVYLVSSYNSPLHF. The CDR3 DNA is TGTGCCAGCAGCGTATACCTTGTGAGCTCCTATAATTCACCCCTCCACTTT.

This clone turned up a few times. The rearrangement joins TRBV4-1 to TRBJ2-3; 7 positions agree with TRBD2. Losses at the gene ends were 4 bases for V and 6 bases for J; bases not matched to a gene: 4. This CDR3 comprises 13 residues. Germline values: CDR1 MGHRA, CDR2 YSYEKL. CDR3 amino acids: CASSLSGWDTQYF. The CDR3 bases are TGCGCCAGCAGCCTTAGCGGGTGGGATACGCAGTATTTT.

The rearrangement uses TRBV7-8 and TRBJ2-5; 7 nucleotides agree with TRBD2. Germline-derived CDR1 and CDR2 are SGHVS and FQNEAQ. Trimming took 4 bases from V and 7 from J; bases not matched to a gene: 9. The CDR3 spans 14 residues. The CDR3 sequence: CASSSSEGRVTQYF. DNA of the CDR3: TGTGCCAGCAGCTCGTCCGAGGGGAGGGTGACCCAGTACTTC.

CDR3 residues: CASSAFGGASETQYF. CDR3 in DNA: TGTGCCAGCAGTGCGTTCGGGGGGGCCTCTGAGACCCAGTACTTC. J is TRBJ2-5 and V is TRBV6-2 or TRBV6-3; the match to TRBD2 covers 8 bases. Germline assignment: CDR1 MNHEY and CDR2 SVGEGT. There are 15 residues in the CDR3. V shed 5 bases and J 5 bases; nucleotides not matched to a gene: 10.

The count of this clone is one. The J gene is TRBJ2-2, the V gene TRBV2, with TRBD1 identical over 7 bases. The length of the CDR3 is 13 residues. With V trimmed by 9 bases and J by 0 bases, 1 base remained unmatched. Germline CDR1 and CDR2: SNHLY and FYNNEI. The CDR3 is CARTGANTGELFF. In nucleotides, the CDR3 is TGTGCCAGAACAGGGGCGAACACCGGGGAGCTGTTTTTT.

This clone showed up just once. The chain employs TRBV6-5 and TRBJ2-7; D not resolved. The CDR3 length is 11 residues. Trimming took 8 bases from V and 5 from J, leaving 10 bases between them. Per the germline V gene, CDR1 is MNHEY and CDR2 is SVGAGI. CDR3 loop: CASGVWNEQYF. The CDR3 DNA is TGTGCCAGCGGGGTGTGGAACGAGCAGTACTTC.